These T cell receptor beta chains were read from a single sample in a study of T-cell reconstitution after alpha-beta-depleted transplantation in children. TCRdb re-called the PCR reads with MiXCR, one entry per CDR3 protein. Found here are about 16,000 distinct CDR3 sequences, 5% to 5.5% of them singletons; the top ten hold 6.9%. The specimen was PBMCs, collected before TCRalphabeta/CD19-depleted stem cell transplant. Receptor source: a boy between 5 and 17 years old with acute lymphoblastic leukemia, due to receive a stem cell transplant. Each CDR3 is given with its conserved first and last residue. D genes are given only for firm matches. Clone sizes are given selectively: once, few, many, or a class where the clone is expanded.

j_call,d_call,clone_size,v_call,cdr3_nt,cdr3_aa
TRBJ2-1,TRBD2,many,TRBV5-1,TGCGCCAGCAGCTTGATGCCCCCTAGCGGGGACAATGAGCAGTTCTTC,CASSLMPPSGDNEQFF
TRBJ2-1,TRBD1,once,TRBV5-4,TGTGCCAGCAGCTTGATGTGGACAGGGGCACCAAATGAGCAGTTCTTC,CASSLMWTGAPNEQFF
TRBJ2-3,TRBD2,many,TRBV4-2,TGTGCCAGCAGCCAAGAGGGTAGTGGCCTAGCGGGCACAGATACGCAGTATTTT,CASSQEGSGLAGTDTQYF
TRBJ2-1,TRBD2,NA,TRBV5-3,TGTGCCAGGAGCCCCGGACTAGATACCAATGAGCAGTTCTTC,CARSPGLDTNEQFF
TRBJ1-3,NA,many,TRBV20-1,TGCAGTGCCAAATCCACAGGGTTCTCTGGAAACACCATATATTTT,CSAKSTGFSGNTIYF
TRBJ1-2,NA,many,TRBV27,TGTGCCAGCACTATAAGGGCCGGGCCTAACTATGGCTACACCTTC,CASTIRAGPNYGYTF
TRBJ1-4,NA,many,TRBV29-1,TGCAGCGTTGCCAGGGGCAGGCATAATGAAAAACTGTTTTTT,CSVARGRHNEKLFF
TRBJ2-2,NA,many,TRBV7-9,TGTGCCAGCAGCGAATACCCCCCGGGGGCCTACACCGGGGAGCTGTTTTTT,CASSEYPPGAYTGELFF
TRBJ2-7,NA,many,TRBV20-1,TGCAGGCCCTTAGGGAGTAGACTCTACGAGCAGTACTTC,CRPLGSRLYEQYF
TRBJ2-4,TRBD2,NA,TRBV20-1,TGCAGTGCTAGCGGGAGGAGGGGTGGCAAAAACATTCAGTACTTC,CSASGRRGGKNIQYF
TRBJ1-2,NA,many,TRBV20-1,TGCAGTGCTAGAGCAGGGTCCGTCTACACCTTC,CSARAGSVYTF
TRBJ2-1,TRBD1,many,TRBV18,TGTGCCAGCTCACCAGCCGCAGGGGGTTCCTACAATGAGCAGTTCTTC,CASSPAAGGSYNEQFF
TRBJ2-7,TRBD2,many,TRBV7-2,TGTGCCAGCAGCCTTCTGGGACTAACCTCCCCCGAGCAGTACTTC,CASSLLGLTSPEQYF
TRBJ2-3,TRBD2,many,TRBV24-1,TGTGCCACCAGTGATCCGGTGGGAGGGGATACGCAGTATTTT,CATSDPVGGDTQYF
TRBJ1-5,NA,medium-sized,TRBV6-6,TGTGCCAGCATCCCACACGGGGGGGAGCCCCAGCATTTT,CASIPHGGEPQHF
TRBJ1-2,NA,many,TRBV5-1,TGCGCCAGCAGCGGAGGGTCTAACTATGGCTACACCTTC,CASSGGSNYGYTF
TRBJ2-3,TRBD1,many,TRBV4-3,TGCGCCAGCAGCCAAGATTTGGGACAGGGACGGTATTTT,CASSQDLGQGRYF
TRBJ2-1,NA,NA,TRBV4-1,TGCGCCAGCAGCCATAGCAACAATGAGCAGTTCTTC,CASSHSNNEQFF
TRBJ2-1,TRBD2,many,TRBV11-3,TGTGCCAGCAGCTTACAAGCGGGAAATGAGCAGTTCTTC,CASSLQAGNEQFF
TRBJ2-3,NA,many,TRBV4-1,TGCGCCAGCAGCCATGAAACGACTACCAGACATACGCAGTATTTT,CASSHETTTRHTQYF
TRBJ1-4,NA,many,TRBV20-1,TGCAGTGCTGGTTCCCCGGGGTCCCCTAATGAAAAACTGTTTTTT,CSAGSPGSPNEKLFF
TRBJ1-2,NA,many,TRBV28,TGTGCCAGCAGTTTACTAGGGGATGGCTACACCTTC,CASSLLGDGYTF
TRBJ2-3,TRBD2,NA,TRBV19,TGTGCCAGTAGCCCGACGGCTAGCGGGAACACAGATACGCAGTATTTT,CASSPTASGNTDTQYF
TRBJ2-1,TRBD1,medium-sized,TRBV29-1,TGCAGCGTTGTGGGCATATCGGGGCAGGGGGCTGAGAATGAGCAGTTCTTC,CSVVGISGQGAENEQFF
TRBJ2-7,NA,many,TRBV6-2/TRBV6-3,TGTGCCAGCAGTTACCCACCACCTGGGGAGCAGTACTTC,CASSYPPPGEQYF
TRBJ2-7,NA,NA,TRBV28,TGTGCCAGGGGCCTTGGGTCCTACGAGCAGTACTTC,CARGLGSYEQYF
TRBJ2-5,TRBD2,many,TRBV6-5,TGTGCCAGCACCTTAGCGGGGGACCAAGAGACCCAGTACTTC,CASTLAGDQETQYF
TRBJ2-7,TRBD1,many,TRBV11-3,TGTGCCAGCAGCTCTCACGACAGGGCCTACGAGCAGTACTTC,CASSSHDRAYEQYF
TRBJ1-2,NA,medium-sized,TRBV3-1,TGTGCCAGCAGCCTCTCCGGGACACACTATGGCTACACCTTC,CASSLSGTHYGYTF
TRBJ2-2,NA,many,TRBV20-1,TGCAGTGCTAGAGATAAGAGGGATGTAGGCACCGGGGAGCTGTTTTTT,CSARDKRDVGTGELFF
TRBJ1-2,NA,many,TRBV28,TGTGCCAGCAGTTTACCTGTCTTCTCGGGAGGCTACACCTTC,CASSLPVFSGGYTF
TRBJ2-1,TRBD2,many,TRBV14,TGTGCCAGCAGCCGCCCGGGAGGGGAGGATGAGCAGTTCTTC,CASSRPGGEDEQFF
TRBJ2-7,NA,NA,TRBV4-2,TGTGCCAGGAGCTCTGGGCTCTACGAGCAGTACTTC,CARSSGLYEQYF
TRBJ1-1,NA,many,TRBV11-2,TGTGCCAGCAGCTTGAGTTACGCTGAAGCTTTCTTT,CASSLSYAEAFF
TRBJ2-7,TRBD2,many,TRBV5-6,TGTGCCAGCAGCTTGCAGCGGGGGGCATCCTACGAGCAGTACTTC,CASSLQRGASYEQYF
TRBJ2-1,NA,many,TRBV12-3/TRBV12-4,TGTGCCAGCAGCCAAGGGGTTGAGCAGTTCTTC,CASSQGVEQFF
TRBJ2-7,NA,large,TRBV9,TGTGCCAGCAGCGTAGGGGGACTGTCAGTGAACGAGCAGTACTTC,CASSVGGLSVNEQYF
TRBJ1-6,NA,NA,TRBV3-1,TGTGCCAGCAGCCAAAGGGCCGATAATTCACCCCTCCACTTT,CASSQRADNSPLHF
TRBJ1-2,TRBD1,many,TRBV3-1,TGTGCCAGCAGCCCTCAAATACAGGGGCCTGGCTACACCTTC,CASSPQIQGPGYTF
TRBJ1-6,NA,few,TRBV4-2,TGTGCCATGGGCCCCGGGGACGGGTATTCACCCCTCCACTTT,CAMGPGDGYSPLHF
TRBJ2-3,NA,NA,TRBV13,TGTGCCAGCAGCGTCTACAGGGTAACAGATACGCAGTATTTT,CASSVYRVTDTQYF